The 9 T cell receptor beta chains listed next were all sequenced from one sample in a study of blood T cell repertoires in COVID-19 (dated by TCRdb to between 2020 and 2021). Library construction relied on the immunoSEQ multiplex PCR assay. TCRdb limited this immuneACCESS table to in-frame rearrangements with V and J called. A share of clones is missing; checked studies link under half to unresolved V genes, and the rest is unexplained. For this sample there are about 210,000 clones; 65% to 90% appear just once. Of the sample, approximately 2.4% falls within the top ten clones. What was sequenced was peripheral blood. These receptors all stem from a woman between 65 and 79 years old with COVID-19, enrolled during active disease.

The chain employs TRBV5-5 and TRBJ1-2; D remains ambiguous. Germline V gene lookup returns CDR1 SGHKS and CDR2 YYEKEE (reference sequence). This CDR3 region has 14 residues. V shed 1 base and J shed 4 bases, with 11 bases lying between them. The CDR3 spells CASSLWQNFYGYTF. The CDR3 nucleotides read TGTGCCAGCAGCTTGTGGCAGAATTTCTATGGCTACACCTTC.

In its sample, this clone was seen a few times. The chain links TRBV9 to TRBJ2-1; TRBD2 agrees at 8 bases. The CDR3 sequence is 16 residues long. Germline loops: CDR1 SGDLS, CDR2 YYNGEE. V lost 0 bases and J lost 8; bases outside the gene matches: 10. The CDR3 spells CASSVDPSGSRDEQFF. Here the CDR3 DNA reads TGTGCCAGCAGCGTAGACCCCAGCGGGAGTCGCGATGAGCAGTTCTTC.

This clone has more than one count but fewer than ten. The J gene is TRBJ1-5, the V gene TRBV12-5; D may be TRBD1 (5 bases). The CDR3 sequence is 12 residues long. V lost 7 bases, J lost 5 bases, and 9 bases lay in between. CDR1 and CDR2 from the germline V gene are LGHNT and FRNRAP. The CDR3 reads CASATGDQPQHF. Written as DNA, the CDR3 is TGTGCTAGTGCGACGGGGGATCAGCCCCAGCATTTT.

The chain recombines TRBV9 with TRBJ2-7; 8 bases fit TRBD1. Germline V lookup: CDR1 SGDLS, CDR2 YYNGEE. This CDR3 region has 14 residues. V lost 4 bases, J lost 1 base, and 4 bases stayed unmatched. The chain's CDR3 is CASSPRTGSYEQYF. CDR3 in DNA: TGTGCCAGCAGCCCCCGGACAGGGTCCTACGAGCAGTACTTC.

CDR3 nucleotide sequence: TGTGCCAGCAGCCTGGGGACAGGGGTTAATGAAAAACTGTTTTTT. The encoded protein is CASSLGTGVNEKLFF. This chain connects TRBV7-6 to TRBJ1-4, with 10 bases aligning to TRBD1. This CDR3 region has 15 residues. Germline V CDR1 and CDR2: SGHVS, FNYEAQ. Unmatched junction bases numbered 4, after V lost 5 bases and J lost 4 bases.

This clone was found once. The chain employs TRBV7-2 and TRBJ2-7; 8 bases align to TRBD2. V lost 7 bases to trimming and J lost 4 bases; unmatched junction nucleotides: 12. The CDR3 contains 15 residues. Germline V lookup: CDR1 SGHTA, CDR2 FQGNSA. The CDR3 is CASNLGGSGAYEQYF. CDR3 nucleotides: TGTGCCAGCAACCTAGGCGGTAGCGGGGCATACGAGCAGTACTTC.

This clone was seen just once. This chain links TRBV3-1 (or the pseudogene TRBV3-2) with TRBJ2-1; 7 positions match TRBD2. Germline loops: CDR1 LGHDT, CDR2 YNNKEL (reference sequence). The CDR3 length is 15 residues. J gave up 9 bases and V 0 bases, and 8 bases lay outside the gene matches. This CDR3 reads CASSQEGATGGEQFF. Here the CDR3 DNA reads TGTGCCAGCAGCCAAGAAGGTGCAACGGGGGGTGAGCAGTTCTTC.

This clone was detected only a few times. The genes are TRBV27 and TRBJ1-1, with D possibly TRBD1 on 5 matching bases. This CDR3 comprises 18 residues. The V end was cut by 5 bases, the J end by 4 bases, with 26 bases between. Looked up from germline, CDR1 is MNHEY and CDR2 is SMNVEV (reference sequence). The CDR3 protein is CASSLKGALLRVPTEAFF. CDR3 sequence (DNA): TGTGCCAGCAGTCTCAAAGGGGCCTTACTAAGGGTACCCACTGAAGCTTTCTTT.

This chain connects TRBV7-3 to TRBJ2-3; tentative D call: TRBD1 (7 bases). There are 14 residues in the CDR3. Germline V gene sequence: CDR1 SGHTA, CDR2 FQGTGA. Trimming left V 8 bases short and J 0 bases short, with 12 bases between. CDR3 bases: TGTGCCAGCTCCAGGGGGGCGAGCACAGATACGCAGTATTTT. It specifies CASSRGASTDTQYF.